This T cell receptor beta chain was sequenced in a study of tumor-infiltrating lymphocytes in primary liver carcinoma. Across the whole study: Ranging in age from 30 to 69 years, the patients were men and women.

This clonotype was detected ten times or more. The antigen is not known. Overall study results and limits: Relative to blood, tumors carried a significantly larger fraction of the repertoire in their top 250 clones (p = 0.039).

Per germline, CDR1 SEHNR and CDR2 FQNEAQ (reference sequence). Trimming removed 1 base from V and 5 bases from J, with 6 bases in between. CDR3 length equals 13 residues. Scientists recovered RNA and DNA together from roughly 18-30 mg of unsorted bulk tissue. The patients, who had chronic HBV infection, were treatment-naive (untreated). Constant-region priming of about 0.5 ug total RNA yielded TCR beta cDNA. Libraries for TCR beta were built through three nested multiplex PCR rounds, which together made up a slightly modified ARM-PCR procedure. A C-beta reverse primer and TRBV1-TRBV30 forward primers served in each of the first two PCR rounds, at 10 cycles apiece. TCRdb analysed the multiplex PCR reads with MiXCR anew, one entry per CDR3 protein. This table holds roughly 100,000 distinct CDR3 sequences, over 55% found once.

The sequencing sample was made of liver tumor tissue from sampling region 5. Specified subset: tumor region T5, tumor centre. The clonotype was recovered from a woman aged 55 to 70 with primary liver carcinoma and hepatitis B virus infection. V usage is TRBV7-9 and J usage is TRBJ1-5; D remains ambiguous. CDR3 DNA sequence: TGTGCCAGCAGCTTAGGCCTGGATCAGCCCCAGCATTTT. It codes for CASSLGLDQPQHF.